The clone carrying this T cell receptor beta chain was found many times. Its target is not known. TCR alpha and TCR beta cDNA libraries carrying sample barcodes and UMIs were produced by 5'RACE using constant-segment primers. MiXCR was run by TCRdb on the 5' RACE reads, yielding one entry per CDR3 protein. The sample carries hundreds of thousands of distinct CDR3 sequences, 25% recorded once. This record comes from a study of T-cell memory formation after mild COVID-19. Study-level findings and limits: CD4+ contracting clones were mainly CM and EM; CD8+ ones, EMRA. The study found balanced CD4/CD8 in clones contracting day 15 to 85 and a CD4+ lean in later expanders.

CDR1 MNHEY and CDR2 SVGEGT come from the germline V gene. V dropped 8 bases and J dropped 0; count of bases not matched to a gene: 7. The CDR3 sequence is 14 residues long. J is TRBJ2-7 and V is TRBV6-2 or TRBV6-3; 7 bases are shared with TRBD1. The TCR comes from an adult woman who had mild COVID-19 (a few samples of this study predate the infection). Cell type and time point are not known. Sequenced: PBMCs or a T cell subset sorted from them (not recorded which). The CDR3 reads CASGRGSISYEQYF. The CDR3 coding sequence is TGTGCCAGCGGCAGGGGGTCTATCTCCTACGAGCAGTACTTC.